The clone carrying this T cell receptor (beta chain) appeared once. The sample originates from a study of blood T cell repertoires in COVID-19. The assay was immunoSEQ multiplex PCR, and TCRdb's table has in-frame clones only and misses some. The sample carries roughly 300,000 clones, more than 85% recorded once. The sequenced material came from PBMCs or T cells enriched from blood (not recorded which). This TCR came from a woman aged 25 to 39 who had recovered from COVID-19.

The CDR3, as DNA: TGCAGTGCTAGTCCGGTGAGCGCGAGCACAGATACGCAGTATTTT. Protein product: CSASPVSASTDTQYF. The chain combines TRBV20-1 with TRBJ2-3; no reliable D call. The V gene's germline CDR1 is DFQATT and CDR2 SNEGSKA (reference sequence). CDR3 length equals 15 residues. V shed 3 bases and J shed 0 bases, with 13 bases lying between them.